This T cell receptor beta chain was identified in a study of Graves' ophthalmopathy and Graves' hyperthyroidism. Study-level points and caveats: Progression of ophthalmopathy was predicted by the model with roughly 71% sensitivity and 72.22% specificity.

Only a few counts were recorded for this clonotype. The target antigen is unknown. New diagnoses, under 2 months' duration, and ages 18 to 65 characterized the hyperthyroidism patients. Amplification from RNA transcripts yielded the TCR beta CDR3 regions. HTBI primers served in a first-round RT-PCR, which a second-round multiplex PCR followed. One entry per CDR3 protein results from TCRdb running MiXCR on the multiplex PCR reads. The sample has around 1,200,000 distinct CDR3 sequences, about 40% seen once. CDR1 is DFQATT, CDR2 SNEGSKA, per germline (reference sequence). The V segment lost 6 bases and the J segment 6 bases; nucleotides outside the gene matches: 16. This CDR3 comprises 15 residues.

The sequenced sample was peripheral blood or thyroid tissue (not recorded which). The genes are TRBV20-1 and TRBJ2-7, with 8 bases fitting TRBD1. The TCR sequence derives from an adult man with Graves' hyperthyroidism. The CDR3 DNA sequence: TGCAGTGCCTCCGGGGTACGGACAGGGTCCAGCGAGCAGTACTTC. This codes for CSASGVRTGSSEQYF.